This TCR beta chain is from a study of response to subunit inactivated influenza vaccine (dated by TCRdb to about 2018). About the investigation overall: Deep quantitative profiling of the T cell receptor repertoire was used in the study to follow responses to a trivalent subunit inactivated influenza vaccine.

The junction shows trimming of 5 bases on V and 4 bases on J, plus 22 bases between the germline ends. From the cysteine up to the phenylalanine, the CDR3 has a length of 16 residues. The retained sequence is limited to the CDR3, 48 bases, with the frame set at the first base. Per the germline V gene (reference sequence), DFQATT is the CDR1 and SNEGSKA is the CDR2. This clonotype was counted between two and nine times. Its antigen remains unidentified. Per-base quality was not reported, and no clone a single base away is much larger than it. The study at large found these results: According to the authors, only a limited number of new T cells may be recruited by each seasonal influenza vaccination.

Libraries were constructed by RT-PCR. Data came from an Illumina HiSeq 2500. The raw public data were reprocessed by TCRdb itself: fastp quality trimming at Q25, MiXCR clonotype calling, in-frame beta chains only. One record per CDR3 amino acid sequence lists the most common genes and DNA. This sample has fewer than 750,000 distinct CDR3 sequences in its table, and 13% to 15% of those were observed once. The ten largest clones take up around 10% of the sample. The chain is assembled from TRBV20-1 and TRBJ2-3; the D gene cannot be named for sure. Source: PBMCs from blood, taken 11 to 12 days after vaccination. The sequence was collected from a man in his forties or fifties who received an inactivated influenza vaccine. Donor details come from another sample of the same person, matched by shared clones. The CDR3 protein: CSAEQVTTHPADTQYF. The base sequence is TGCAGTGCTGAGCAAGTGACCACTCATCCCGCAGATACGCAGTATTTT.